The 9 T cell receptor beta chains presented below share a single source sample, sequenced in a study of monozygotic twins with inflammatory bowel disease. TCRdb reprocessed the 5' RACE reads, keeping one entry per CDR3 protein, no DNA. The ten most abundant clones cover approximately 7.7% of a sample with 200,000 to 250,000 distinct CDR3 sequences. Material for sequencing was blood. All receptors derive from a human donor with ulcerative colitis or Crohn's disease, or a healthy co-twin of an affected twin (not recorded which).

This chain joins TRBV19 and TRBJ2-2; TCRdb reports TRBD2, a call that lacks DNA to check it against. The CDR3 is 20 residues long. Looked up from germline, CDR1 is LNHDA and CDR2 is SQIVND (reference sequence). The CDR3: CASSTSASGLAGGNTGELFF.

The gene calls are TRBV6-1 and TRBJ2-3. This CDR3 region has 13 residues. Germline lookup yields CDR1 MNHNS and CDR2 SASEGT. The CDR3 is CASSVQRTDTQYF.

V usage is TRBV12-3 or TRBV12-4 and J usage is TRBJ2-3. The CDR3 spans 12 residues. The chain's CDR3 is CASSLGKDFKYF.

This chain connects TRBV7-6 to TRBJ1-1; TCRdb selects TRBD1, and the lack of DNA leaves this call unchecked. Germline lookup yields CDR1 SGHVS and CDR2 FNYEAQ. CDR3 length: 13 amino acids. CDR3: CASSLGGIAEAFF.

Here the CDR3 reads CAWSVLTDNEQFF. The chain has TRBV30 and TRBJ2-1. The CDR3 has 13 amino acids. Germline V gives CDR1 GTSNPN, CDR2 SVGIG (reference sequence).

V and J are TRBV11-2 and TRBJ2-1; TCRdb's D call of TRBD2 is untestable without DNA. CDR1 and CDR2 from the germline V gene are SGHAT and FQNNGV. This CDR3 has 18 amino acids. Here the CDR3 reads CASSSIPSAAGGPHEQFF.

The chain combines TRBV4-1 with TRBJ1-4. CDR1 is MGHRA, CDR2 YSYEKL, per germline. The CDR3 is 14 residues long. The CDR3 spells CASSQDNIGEKLFF.

The chain combines TRBV3-1 with TRBJ1-2; TCRdb returns TRBD1, unconfirmable since there is no DNA. This CDR3 has 13 residues. Germline V gene lookup returns CDR1 LGHDT and CDR2 YNNKEL (reference sequence). The CDR3 protein is CASSQTGGYGYTF. Together with reference TRBV3-1 and TRBJ1-2, the CDR3 gives the full variable domain: DTAVSQTPKYLVTQMGNDKSIKCEQNLGHDTMYWYKQDSKKFLKIMFSYNNKELIINETVPNRFSPKSPDKAHLNLHINSLELGDSAVYFCASSQTGGYGYTFGSGTRLTVV.

The chain joins TRBV7-9 to TRBJ2-7. This CDR3 comprises 15 residues. From germline, CDR1 is SEHNR and CDR2 FQNEAQ (reference sequence). The chain's CDR3 is CASSAQTEFSYEQYF.